This TCR beta chain was sequenced in a study of blood T cell repertoires in COVID-19. The wider study: COVID-19 samples from acute and convalescent phases originated in the United States, Italy and Spain. T cells, B-cell-depleted T cells, or PBMCs provided the cDNA or gDNA that served as material.

Looked up from germline, CDR1 is LGHNT and CDR2 is FRNRAP. There are 15 residues in the CDR3. Unmatched junction bases numbered 4, after V lost 4 bases and J lost 4 bases. This table comes from immunoSEQ multiplex PCR, and its TCRdb copy is limited to in-frame clones, with some not included. The sample contains about 180,000 clones, approximately 90% of which appear only once. The rearrangement links TRBV12-5 to TRBJ2-3, with 11 bases aligning to TRBD1. The TCR sequence derives from a man between 18 and 35 years old who had recovered from COVID-19. Sequencing used peripheral blood. This CDR3 reads CASGSGQGAADTQYF. CDR3 sequence (DNA): TGTGCTAGTGGTTCTGGACAGGGGGCCGCAGATACGCAGTATTTT.